This T cell receptor beta chain was obtained from a study of beta chain features in type 1 diabetes. Whole-study findings and limits: Highly expressing activated T cells could be over-counted with a cDNA template. For Type 1 diabetes patients, all four CD4+ subsets carried TCRB CDR3s that were moderately but significantly shorter. Equally in patients and controls, shorter templates might have been favored by PCR.

Researchers reported sorting CD4+ naive, central memory, regulatory and stem cell-like memory cells via CD45RO/CCR7/CD25/CD127/CD95/CD27. The whole isolated RNA underwent reverse transcription, so sequencing captured expressed TCRB transcripts. The repertoire was sequenced with immunoSEQ multiplex PCR; TCRdb's copy has only in-frame clones and lacks some. The sample yields 150,000 to 200,000 clones, around 63% seen once. As regards this clone: As yet, its antigen is unknown.

The V end was cut by 3 bases, the J end by 1 base, with 15 bases between. Germline CDR1 and CDR2: KGHSH and LQKENI. The CDR3 is 16 amino acids. Sequenced: naive CD4+ T cells from blood. The clonotype was recovered from a man younger than 40 with type 1 diabetes. V usage is TRBV18 and J usage is TRBJ2-5; maybe TRBD2 (6 bases). The CDR3 region is CASSPPPGLIQETQYF. The CDR3 DNA reads as TGTGCCAGCTCACCTCCCCCGGGACTGATCCAAGAGACCCAGTACTTC.